The T cell receptor beta chain described here comes from a study of blood T cell repertoires in COVID-19. In the source study's methods: For nucleated cells, counts were estimated from reference gene primer amplification. Data came from immunoSEQ multiplex PCR; TCRdb stores just in-frame clones and leaves some out. V, J and clone size were drawn from that table, and D and trimming were deduced from the DNA. The sample comprises under 250,000 clones, just over 85% of which are singletons, and 11% rests with the top ten. Patients in Seattle were enrolled during active infection, then followed longitudinally. Germline V gene lookup returns CDR1 ENHRY and CDR2 SYGVKD. The CDR3 sequence is 13 residues long. Trimming shortened V by 3 bases and J by 5 bases, and 10 bases separated the two germline ends. This clone was observed a single time.

The rearrangement uses TRBV10-3 and TRBJ1-2, with D possibly being TRBD1 (5 bases). Sequenced material: peripheral blood. This clonotype originated in a man aged 50 or older with COVID-19, enrolled during active disease. The CDR3 loop reads CAISEGQGYGYTF. DNA of the CDR3: TGTGCCATCAGTGAAGGGCAGGGATATGGCTACACCTTC.